This TCR beta chain was sequenced in a study of blood T cell repertoires in COVID-19 (dated by TCRdb to about 2020). Notes on the research overall: Samples covering the acute and convalescent phases of COVID-19 were provided by collaborators in the United States, Italy and Spain. Where available, HLA class I and class II types were obtained from metadata supplied by the sample provider rather than from assay-based typing. The dataset comprised deeply sampled blood TCRbeta repertoires from subjects exposed to, actively infected with, or recovered from COVID-19. The samples were drawn from two sources: the first 160 participants of the ongoing ImmuneRACE study, and 1,000 to 1,500 subjects contributed by 6 global collaborators. The material from the prospective study consisted of cDNA or gDNA derived from T cells, B-cell-depleted T cells, or PBMCs. The repertoires were released in a freely available public database intended as a resource for research on the immune response to SARS-CoV-2. A de-identified subject ID, COVID-19 status, age in years and sex were almost always included in the sample metadata.

Overall study results and their limits: The amount of clinical and demographic metadata varied by source and participant and was provided uncurated.

Points on this clone: Its binding antigen is unknown. The sample holds no much larger clone one base away, and base qualities are not on file.

The immunoSEQ Assay, a bias-controlled multiplex PCR, was used to amplify TCRbeta CDR3 regions from genomic DNA. For the original study's pipeline: The number of nucleated cells in each sample was estimated from the amplification of reference gene primers within the assay. To quantify the absolute abundance of each unique TCRbeta CDR3 rearrangement, sequence reads were collapsed and filtered. For each sample, productive Simpson clonality was calculated as the square root of Simpson's diversity index across productive rearrangements. The table was pulled from immuneACCESS by TCRdb, which kept in-frame rearrangements only. Such tables lose some clones; where checked, under half of the loss comes from unresolved V genes, and the rest has no known cause. V, J and clone size derive from that table, while D and trimming were established from the DNA sequence. The sample table lists more than 95,000 clones, roughly four fifths of them with a count of one. The ten largest clones take up under 5.5% of the sample.

The collaborating institutions used their own protocols to collect whole blood in K2EDTA tubes. For TCRbeta analysis, collaborators shipped samples in one of three forms: frozen whole blood, isolated PBMCs, or DNA extracted from either of those sample types. The germline ends are 13 bases apart after V is trimmed by 0 bases and J by 0 bases. Spanning cysteine to phenylalanine, the CDR3 consists of 17 amino acids. Only CDR3 DNA is held: 51 bases, read in frame from base 1. Via the germline V gene (reference sequence), CDR1 is SGHNT and CDR2 YYREEE. Source material: peripheral blood. This TCR came from a man in his sixties with acute or convalescent COVID-19. The rearranged chain carries TRBV5-4 and TRBJ2-4, with a weak D call of TRBD1 (6 bases match). The CDR3 reads as follows: CASSLAQGQLAKNIQYF. Read as DNA, the sequence is TGTGCCAGCAGCTTGGCCCAGGGACAACTAGCCAAAAACATTCAGTACTTC.